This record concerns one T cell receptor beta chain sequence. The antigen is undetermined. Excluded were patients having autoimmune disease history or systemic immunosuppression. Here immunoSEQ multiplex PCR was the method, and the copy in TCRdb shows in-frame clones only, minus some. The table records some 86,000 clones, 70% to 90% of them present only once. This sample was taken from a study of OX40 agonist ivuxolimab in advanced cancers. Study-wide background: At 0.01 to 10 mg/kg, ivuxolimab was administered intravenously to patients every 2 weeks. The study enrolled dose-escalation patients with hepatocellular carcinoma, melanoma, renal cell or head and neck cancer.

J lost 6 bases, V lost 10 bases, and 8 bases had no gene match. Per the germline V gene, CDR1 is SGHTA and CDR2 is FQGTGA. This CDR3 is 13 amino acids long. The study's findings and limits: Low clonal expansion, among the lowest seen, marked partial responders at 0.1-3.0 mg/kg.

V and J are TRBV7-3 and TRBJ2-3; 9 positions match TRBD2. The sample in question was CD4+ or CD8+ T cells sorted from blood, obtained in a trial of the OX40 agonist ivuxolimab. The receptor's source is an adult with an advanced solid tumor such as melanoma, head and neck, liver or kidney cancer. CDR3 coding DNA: TGTGCCACCTCGGATGGACTAGCGGATACGCAGTATTTT. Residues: CATSDGLADTQYF.